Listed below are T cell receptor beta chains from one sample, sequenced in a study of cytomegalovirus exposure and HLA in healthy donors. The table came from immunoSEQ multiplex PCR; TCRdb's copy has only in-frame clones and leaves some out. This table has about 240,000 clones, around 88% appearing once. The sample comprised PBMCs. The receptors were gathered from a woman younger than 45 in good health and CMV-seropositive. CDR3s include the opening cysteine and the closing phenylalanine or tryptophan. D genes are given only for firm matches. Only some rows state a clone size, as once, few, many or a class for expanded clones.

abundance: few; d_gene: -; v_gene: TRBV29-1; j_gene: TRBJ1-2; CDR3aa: CSVESPGDGYTF; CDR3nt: TGCAGCGTTGAATCGCCAGGCGACGGCTACACCTTC
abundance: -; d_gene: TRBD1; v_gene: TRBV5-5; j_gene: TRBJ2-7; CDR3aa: CASSPGQGGLYEQYF; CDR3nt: TGTGCCAGCAGCCCAGGACAGGGGGGTCTCTACGAGCAGTACTTC
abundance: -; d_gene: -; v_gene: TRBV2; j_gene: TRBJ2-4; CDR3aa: CASSESSTGTRIF; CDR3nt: TGTGCCAGCAGTGAAAGCTCCACCGGGACACGGATATTC
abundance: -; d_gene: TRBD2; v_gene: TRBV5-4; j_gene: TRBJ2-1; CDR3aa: CASSASGRRNEQFF; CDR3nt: TGTGCCAGCAGCGCTAGCGGGAGGAGGAATGAGCAGTTCTTC
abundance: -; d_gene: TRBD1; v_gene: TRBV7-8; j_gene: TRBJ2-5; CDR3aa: CASSLAGQGGETQYF; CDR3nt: TGTGCCAGCAGCTTAGCCGGACAGGGGGGAGAGACCCAGTACTTC
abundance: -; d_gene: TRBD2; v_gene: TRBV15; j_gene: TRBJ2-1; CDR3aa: CATSTSGRAYNEQFF; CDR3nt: TGTGCCACCAGCACTAGCGGGAGGGCCTACAATGAGCAGTTCTTC
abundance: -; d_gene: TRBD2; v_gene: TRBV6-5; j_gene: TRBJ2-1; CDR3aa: CASSYSSGSWGHEQFF; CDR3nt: TGTGCCAGCAGTTACTCTAGCGGGAGCTGGGGCCATGAGCAGTTCTTC
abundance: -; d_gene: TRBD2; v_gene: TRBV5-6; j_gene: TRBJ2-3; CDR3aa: CASSGEGRDTQYF; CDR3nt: TGTGCCAGCAGCGGGGAGGGCCGAGATACGCAGTATTTT
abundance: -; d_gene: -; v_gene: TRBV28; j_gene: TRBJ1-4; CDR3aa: CASSPHSGSNEKLFF; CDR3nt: TGTGCCAGCAGTCCGCACTCGGGGTCCAATGAAAAACTGTTTTTT
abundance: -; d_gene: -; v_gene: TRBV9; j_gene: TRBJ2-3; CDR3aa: CASSAGAGPSTDTQYF; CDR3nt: TGTGCCAGCAGCGCCGGAGCGGGCCCTAGCACAGATACGCAGTATTTT
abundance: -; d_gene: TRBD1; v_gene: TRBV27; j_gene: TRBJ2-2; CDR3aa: CASSLYMDRGNTGELFF; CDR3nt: TGTGCCAGCAGTCTTTATATGGACAGGGGGAACACCGGGGAGCTGTTTTTT
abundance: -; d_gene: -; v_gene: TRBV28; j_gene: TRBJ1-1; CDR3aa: CASSLPEGSEAFF; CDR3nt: TGTGCCAGCAGTTTGCCGGAGGGGTCTGAAGCTTTCTTT
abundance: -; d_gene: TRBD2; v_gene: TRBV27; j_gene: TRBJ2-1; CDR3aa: CASGLAAFSEQFF; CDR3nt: TGTGCCAGTGGACTAGCGGCCTTTAGTGAGCAGTTCTTC
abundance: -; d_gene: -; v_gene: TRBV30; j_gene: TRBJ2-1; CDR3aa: CAWSPTRSTLSSYNEQFF; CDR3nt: TGTGCCTGGAGTCCGACTCGTTCTACATTGAGCTCCTACAATGAGCAGTTCTTC